These 6 T cell receptor beta chains were sequenced from one sample in a study of cytomegalovirus exposure and HLA in healthy donors. Using immunoSEQ multiplex PCR, the repertoire was profiled, and TCRdb retains in-frame clones only, with some absent. The sample shows around 250,000 clones, around 90% of them seen only once. Material: PBMCs. The receptors were sampled from a woman aged 18-29 years in good health and CMV-seronegative.

This sequence joins TRBV5-6 and TRBJ2-7, with TRBD1 identical over 9 bases. The V gene's germline CDR1 is SGHDT and CDR2 YYEEEE. V shed 5 bases and J 3 bases; nucleotides not matched to a gene: 12. The CDR3 extends over 16 amino acids. The CDR3 sequence is CASRPWAGTGYYEQYF. DNA of the CDR3: TGTGCCAGCAGACCGTGGGCTGGGACAGGGTACTACGAGCAGTACTTC. Variable domain in full (rest from reference TRBV5-6 and TRBJ2-7): DAGVTQSPTHLIKTRGQQVTLRCSPKSGHDTVSWYQQALGQGPQFIFQYYEEEERQRGNFPDRFSGHQFPNYSSELNVNALLLGDSALYLCASRPWAGTGYYEQYFGPGTRLTVT.

This sequence joins TRBV6-4 and TRBJ2-3, with 11 positions matching TRBD2. CDR1 MRHNA and CDR2 SNTAGT come from the germline V gene. The CDR3 runs 15 residues. V gave up 3 bases and J gave up 5 bases; unmatched junction bases: 4. The CDR3 nucleotides are TGTGCCAGCAGTGAGATAGCGGGGGGGGAAGATACGCAGTATTTT. It is translated as CASSEIAGGEDTQYF.

This chain connects TRBV6-5 to TRBJ2-7; 10 bases align to TRBD1. Germline V gives CDR1 MNHEY, CDR2 SVGAGI. The CDR3 has 13 residues. Trimming cost V 0 bases and J 7 bases; bases outside gene matches: 0. CDR3 protein: CASSYSDRGEQYF. CDR3 nucleotide sequence: TGTGCCAGCAGTTACTCGGACAGGGGGGAGCAGTACTTC.

The chain joins TRBV27 to TRBJ1-1; 8 nucleotides match TRBD1. Trimming at V came to 6 bases and at J to 5 bases, leaving 2 bases not matched to a gene. The V gene's germline CDR1 is MNHEY and CDR2 SMNVEV (reference sequence). The CDR3 loop spans 12 amino acids. CDR3: CASSRQGTEAFF. CDR3 DNA: TGTGCCAGCAGCAGACAGGGGACTGAAGCTTTCTTT.

V and J are TRBV28 and TRBJ2-3; 7 bases are a match to TRBD2. Germline CDR1 and CDR2: MDHEN and SYDVKM. The CDR3 extends over 14 amino acids. Trimming removed 10 bases from V and 4 bases from J; junction bases left unmatched: 11. The CDR3 is CATREGLVPDTQYF. The CDR3 DNA reads as TGTGCCACCCGTGAAGGACTAGTCCCAGATACGCAGTATTTT.

The rearrangement links TRBV11-2 to TRBJ1-2, with D uncertain. The V end was cut by 5 bases, the J end by 8 bases, with 12 bases between. Germline V lookup: CDR1 SGHAT, CDR2 FQNNGV. CDR3 length: 12 residues. DNA for the CDR3: TGTGCCAGCAGCCACGGGGTCGGGGGCTACACCTTC. Its protein product is CASSHGVGGYTF.